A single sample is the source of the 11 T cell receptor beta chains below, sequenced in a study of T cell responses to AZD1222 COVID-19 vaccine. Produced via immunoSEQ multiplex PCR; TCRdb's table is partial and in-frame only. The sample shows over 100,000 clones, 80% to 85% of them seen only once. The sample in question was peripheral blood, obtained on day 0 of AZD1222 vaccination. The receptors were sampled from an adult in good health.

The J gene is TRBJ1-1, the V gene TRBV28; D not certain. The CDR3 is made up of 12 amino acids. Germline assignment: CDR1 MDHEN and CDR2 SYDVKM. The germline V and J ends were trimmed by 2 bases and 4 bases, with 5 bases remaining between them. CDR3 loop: CASSLKLTEAFF. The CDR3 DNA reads TGTGCCAGCAGTTTAAAGCTCACTGAAGCTTTCTTT. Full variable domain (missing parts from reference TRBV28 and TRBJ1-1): DVKVTQSSRYLVKRTGEKVFLECVQDMDHENMFWYRQDPGLGLRLIYFSYDVKMKEKGDIPEGYSVSREKKERFSLILESASTNQTSMYLCASSLKLTEAFFGQGTRLTVV.

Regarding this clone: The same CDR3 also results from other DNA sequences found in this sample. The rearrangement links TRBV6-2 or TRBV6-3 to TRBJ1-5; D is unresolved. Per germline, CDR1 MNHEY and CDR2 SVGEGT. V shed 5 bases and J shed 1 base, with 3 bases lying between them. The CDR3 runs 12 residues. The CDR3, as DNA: TGTGCCAGCAGTGACAGCAATCAGCCCCAGCATTTT. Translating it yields CASSDSNQPQHF.

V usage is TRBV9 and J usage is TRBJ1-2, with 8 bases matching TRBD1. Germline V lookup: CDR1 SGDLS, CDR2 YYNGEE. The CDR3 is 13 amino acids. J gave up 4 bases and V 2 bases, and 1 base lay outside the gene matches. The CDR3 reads CASSVDRGYGYTF. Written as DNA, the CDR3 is TGTGCCAGCAGCGTCGACAGGGGCTATGGCTACACCTTC.

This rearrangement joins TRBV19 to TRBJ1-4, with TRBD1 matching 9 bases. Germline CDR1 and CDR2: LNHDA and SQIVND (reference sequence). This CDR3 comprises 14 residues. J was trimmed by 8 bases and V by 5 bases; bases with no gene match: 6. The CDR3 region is CASSWIGQGEKLFF. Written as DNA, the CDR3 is TGTGCCAGTAGTTGGATCGGACAGGGGGAAAAACTGTTTTTT.

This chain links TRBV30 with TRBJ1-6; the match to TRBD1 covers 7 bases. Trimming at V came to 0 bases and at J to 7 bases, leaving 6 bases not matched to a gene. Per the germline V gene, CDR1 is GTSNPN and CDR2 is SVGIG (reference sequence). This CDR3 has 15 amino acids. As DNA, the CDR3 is TGTGCCTGGAGTGTAGCAACAGGGGTAAATTCACCCCTCCACTTT. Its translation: CAWSVATGVNSPLHF.

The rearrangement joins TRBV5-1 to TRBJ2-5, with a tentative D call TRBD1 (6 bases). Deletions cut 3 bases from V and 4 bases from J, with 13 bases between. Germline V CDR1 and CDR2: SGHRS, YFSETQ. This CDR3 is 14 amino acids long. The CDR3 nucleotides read TGCGCCAGCAGCTCCGGGACACCGGGAGAGACCCAGTACTTC. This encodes CASSSGTPGETQYF.

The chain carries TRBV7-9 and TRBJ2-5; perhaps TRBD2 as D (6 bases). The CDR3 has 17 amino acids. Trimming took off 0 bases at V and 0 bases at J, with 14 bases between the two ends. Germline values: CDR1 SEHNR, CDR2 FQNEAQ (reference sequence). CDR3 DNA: TGTGCCAGCAGCTTAGCCCCCGGGGGATTGTACCAAGAGACCCAGTACTTC. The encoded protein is CASSLAPGGLYQETQYF.

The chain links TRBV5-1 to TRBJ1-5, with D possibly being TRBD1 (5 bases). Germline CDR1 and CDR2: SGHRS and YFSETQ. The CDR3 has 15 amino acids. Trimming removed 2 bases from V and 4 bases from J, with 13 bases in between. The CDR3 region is CASSFQGSLNQPQHF. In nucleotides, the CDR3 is TGCGCCAGCAGCTTTCAGGGAAGCTTAAATCAGCCCCAGCATTTT. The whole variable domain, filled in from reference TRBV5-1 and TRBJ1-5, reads KAGVTQTPRYLIKTRGQQVTLSCSPISGHRSVSWYQQTPGQGLQFLFEYFSETQRNKGNFPGRFSGRQFSNSRSEMNVSTLELGDSALYLCASSFQGSLNQPQHFGDGTRLSIL.

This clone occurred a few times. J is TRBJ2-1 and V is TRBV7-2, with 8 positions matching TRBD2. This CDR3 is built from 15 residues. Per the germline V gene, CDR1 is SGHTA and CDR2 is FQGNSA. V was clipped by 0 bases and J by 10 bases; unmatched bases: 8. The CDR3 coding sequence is TGTGCCAGCAGCTTAGCGCGGAGCGGGGGCATGGAGCAGTTCTTC. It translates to CASSLARSGGMEQFF.

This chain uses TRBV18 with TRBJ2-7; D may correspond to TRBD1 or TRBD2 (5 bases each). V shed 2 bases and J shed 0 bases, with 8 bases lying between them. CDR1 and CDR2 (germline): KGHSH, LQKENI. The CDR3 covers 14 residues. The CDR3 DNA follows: TGTGCCAGCTCACCAGGGGACCCCTCCTACGAGCAGTACTTC. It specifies CASSPGDPSYEQYF.

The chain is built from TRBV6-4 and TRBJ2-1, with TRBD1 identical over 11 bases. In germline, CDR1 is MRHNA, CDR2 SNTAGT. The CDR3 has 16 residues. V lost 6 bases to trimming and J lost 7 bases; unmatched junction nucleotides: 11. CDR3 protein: CASSPFGQGARNEQFF. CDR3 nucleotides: TGTGCCAGCAGCCCCTTCGGACAGGGGGCGAGAAATGAGCAGTTCTTC.